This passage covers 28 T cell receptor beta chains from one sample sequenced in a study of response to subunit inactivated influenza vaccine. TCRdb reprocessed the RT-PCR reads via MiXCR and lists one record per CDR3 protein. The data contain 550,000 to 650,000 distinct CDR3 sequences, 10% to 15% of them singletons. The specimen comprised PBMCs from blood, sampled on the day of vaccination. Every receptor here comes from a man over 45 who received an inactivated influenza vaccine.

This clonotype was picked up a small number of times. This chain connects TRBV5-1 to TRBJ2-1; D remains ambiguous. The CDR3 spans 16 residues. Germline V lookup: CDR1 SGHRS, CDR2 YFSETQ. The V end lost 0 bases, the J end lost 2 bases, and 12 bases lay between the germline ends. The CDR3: CASSLAEAVTYNEQFF. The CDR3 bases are TGCGCCAGCAGCTTGGCCGAGGCAGTAACCTACAATGAGCAGTTCTTC.

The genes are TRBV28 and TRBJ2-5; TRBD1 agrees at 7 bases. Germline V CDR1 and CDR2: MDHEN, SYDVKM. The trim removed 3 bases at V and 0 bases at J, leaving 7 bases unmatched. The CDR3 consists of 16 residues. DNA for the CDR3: TGTGCCAGCAGTTTCCACCAGGGACAGAACCAAGAGACCCAGTACTTC. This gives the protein CASSFHQGQNQETQYF.

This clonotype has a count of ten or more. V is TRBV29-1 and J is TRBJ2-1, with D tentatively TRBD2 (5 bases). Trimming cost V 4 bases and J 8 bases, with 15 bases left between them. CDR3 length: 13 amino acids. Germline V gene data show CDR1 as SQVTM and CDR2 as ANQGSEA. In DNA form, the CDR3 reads TGCAGCGTTGGTCAGCGGCTGCTGCATGAGCAGTTCTTC. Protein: CSVGQRLLHEQFF.

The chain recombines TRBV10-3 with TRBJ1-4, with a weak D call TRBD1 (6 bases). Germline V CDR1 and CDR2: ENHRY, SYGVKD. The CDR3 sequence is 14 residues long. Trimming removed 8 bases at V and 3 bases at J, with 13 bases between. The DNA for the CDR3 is TGTGCCATCGCGAGGGGGTCGTCTAATGAAAAACTGTTTTTT. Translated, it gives CAIARGSSNEKLFF.

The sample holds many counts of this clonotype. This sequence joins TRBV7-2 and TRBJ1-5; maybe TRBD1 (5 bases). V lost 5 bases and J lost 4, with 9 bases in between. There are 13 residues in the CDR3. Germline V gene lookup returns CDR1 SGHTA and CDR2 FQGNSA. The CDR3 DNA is TGTGCCAGCAGCAGTCAGGGAAATCAGCCCCAGCATTTT. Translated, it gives CASSSQGNQPQHF.

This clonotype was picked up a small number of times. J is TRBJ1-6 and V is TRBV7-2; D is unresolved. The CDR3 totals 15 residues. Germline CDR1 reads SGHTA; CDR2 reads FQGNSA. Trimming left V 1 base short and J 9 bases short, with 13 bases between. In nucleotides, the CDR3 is TGTGCCAGCAGCTTAGATCGGGCCGGTATTTCACCCCTCCACTTT. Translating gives CASSLDRAGISPLHF.

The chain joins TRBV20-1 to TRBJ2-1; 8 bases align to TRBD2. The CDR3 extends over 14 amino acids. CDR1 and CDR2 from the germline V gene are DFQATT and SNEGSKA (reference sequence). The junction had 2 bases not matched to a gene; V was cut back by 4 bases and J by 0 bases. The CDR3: CSAKSGSSYNEQFF. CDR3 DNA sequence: TGCAGTGCTAAAAGCGGGAGCTCCTACAATGAGCAGTTCTTC.

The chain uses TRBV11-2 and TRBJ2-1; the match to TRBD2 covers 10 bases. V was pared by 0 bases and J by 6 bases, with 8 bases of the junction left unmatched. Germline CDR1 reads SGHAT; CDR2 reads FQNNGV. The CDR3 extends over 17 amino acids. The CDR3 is CASSLDVSGGAFNEQFF. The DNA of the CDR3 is TGTGCCAGCAGCTTAGATGTGAGCGGGGGGGCTTTCAATGAGCAGTTCTTC.

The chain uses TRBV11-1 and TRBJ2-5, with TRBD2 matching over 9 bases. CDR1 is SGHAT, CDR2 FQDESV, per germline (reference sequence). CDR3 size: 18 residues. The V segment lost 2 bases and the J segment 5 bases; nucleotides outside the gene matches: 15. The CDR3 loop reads CASSLLLRGGLIVETQYF. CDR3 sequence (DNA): TGTGCCAGCAGCTTACTACTGCGGGGGGGCCTTATCGTTGAGACCCAGTACTTC.

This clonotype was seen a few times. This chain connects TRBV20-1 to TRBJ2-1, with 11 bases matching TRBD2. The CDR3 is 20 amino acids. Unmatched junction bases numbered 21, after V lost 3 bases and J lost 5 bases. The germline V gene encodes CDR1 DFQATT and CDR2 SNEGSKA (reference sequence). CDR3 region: CSASRRETSGDSHLNNEQFF. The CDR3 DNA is TGCAGTGCTAGTAGGCGGGAGACTAGCGGGGACTCCCACCTAAACAATGAGCAGTTCTTC.

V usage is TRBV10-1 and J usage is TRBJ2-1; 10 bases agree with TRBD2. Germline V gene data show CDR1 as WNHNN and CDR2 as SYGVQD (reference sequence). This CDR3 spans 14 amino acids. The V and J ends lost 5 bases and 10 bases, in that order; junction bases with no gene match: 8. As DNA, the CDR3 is TGCGCCAGCAGTAATAGCGGGGGGCTCGGAGAGCAGTTCTTC. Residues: CASSNSGGLGEQFF.

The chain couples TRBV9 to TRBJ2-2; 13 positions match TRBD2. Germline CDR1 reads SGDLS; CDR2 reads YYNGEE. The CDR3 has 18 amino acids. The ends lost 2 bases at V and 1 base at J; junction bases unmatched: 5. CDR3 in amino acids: CASSVLTSGRGNTGELFF. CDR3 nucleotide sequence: TGTGCCAGCAGCGTTCTCACTAGCGGGAGGGGGAACACCGGGGAGCTGTTTTTT.

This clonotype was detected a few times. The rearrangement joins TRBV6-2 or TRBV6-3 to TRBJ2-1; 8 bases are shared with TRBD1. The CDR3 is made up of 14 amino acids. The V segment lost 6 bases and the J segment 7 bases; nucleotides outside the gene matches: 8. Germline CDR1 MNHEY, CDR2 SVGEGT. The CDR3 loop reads CASSPTGAWNEQFF. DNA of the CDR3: TGTGCCAGCAGCCCGACAGGGGCGTGGAATGAGCAGTTCTTC.

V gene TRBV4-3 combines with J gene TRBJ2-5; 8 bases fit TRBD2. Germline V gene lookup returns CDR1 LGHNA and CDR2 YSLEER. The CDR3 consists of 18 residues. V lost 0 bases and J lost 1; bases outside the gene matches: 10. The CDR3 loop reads CASSQDVQRGPFQETQYF. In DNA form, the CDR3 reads TGCGCCAGCAGCCAAGACGTACAGCGGGGGCCCTTCCAAGAGACCCAGTACTTC.

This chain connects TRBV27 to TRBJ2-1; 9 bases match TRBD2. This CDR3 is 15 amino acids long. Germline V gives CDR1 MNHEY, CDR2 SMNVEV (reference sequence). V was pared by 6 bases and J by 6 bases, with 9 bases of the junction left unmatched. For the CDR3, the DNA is TGTGCCAGCAGGCTGACTAGCGGAGGGGGCAATGAGCAGTTCTTC. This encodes CASRLTSGGGNEQFF.

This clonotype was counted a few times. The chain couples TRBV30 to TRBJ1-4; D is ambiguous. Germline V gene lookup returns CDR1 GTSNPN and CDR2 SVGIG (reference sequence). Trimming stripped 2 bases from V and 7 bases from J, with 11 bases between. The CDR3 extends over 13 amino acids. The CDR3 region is CAWSRTAGEKLFF. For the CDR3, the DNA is TGTGCCTGGAGTCGGACGGCAGGTGAAAAACTGTTTTTT.

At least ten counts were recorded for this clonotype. The CDR3 here is CASSLARDNYGYTF. The CDR3 coding sequence is TGTGCCAGCAGCTTAGCGAGAGATAACTATGGCTACACCTTC. The rearrangement uses TRBV5-5 and TRBJ1-2; no reliable D call. The V gene lost 2 bases and the J gene lost 1 base, with 9 bases spanning the gap. This CDR3 contains 14 residues. The germline V gene encodes CDR1 SGHKS and CDR2 YYEKEE (reference sequence).

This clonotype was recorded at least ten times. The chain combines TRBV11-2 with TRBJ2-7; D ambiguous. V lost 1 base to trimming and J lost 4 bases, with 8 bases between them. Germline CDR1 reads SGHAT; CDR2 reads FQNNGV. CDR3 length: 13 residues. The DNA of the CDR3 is TGTGCCAGCAGCTTAGTCCATCAATACGAGCAGTACTTC. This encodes CASSLVHQYEQYF. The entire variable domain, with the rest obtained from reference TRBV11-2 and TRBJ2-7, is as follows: EAGVAQSPRYKIIEKRQSVAFWCNPISGHATLYWYQQILGQGPKLLIQFQNNGVVDDSQLPKDRFSAERLKGVDSTLKIQPAKLEDSAVYLCASSLVHQYEQYFGPGTRLTVT.

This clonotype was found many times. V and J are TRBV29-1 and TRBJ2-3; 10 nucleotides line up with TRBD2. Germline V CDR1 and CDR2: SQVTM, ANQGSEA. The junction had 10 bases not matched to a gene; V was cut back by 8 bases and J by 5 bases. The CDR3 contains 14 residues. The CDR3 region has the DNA TGCAGCTTATTTCTAGCGGGAGTCGGAGATACGCAGTATTTT. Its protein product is CSLFLAGVGDTQYF.

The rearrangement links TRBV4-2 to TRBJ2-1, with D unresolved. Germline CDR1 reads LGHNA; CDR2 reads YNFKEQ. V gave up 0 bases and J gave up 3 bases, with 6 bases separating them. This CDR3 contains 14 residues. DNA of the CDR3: TGTGCCAGCAGCCAAGAACAGCTCTACAATGAGCAGTTCTTC. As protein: CASSQEQLYNEQFF.

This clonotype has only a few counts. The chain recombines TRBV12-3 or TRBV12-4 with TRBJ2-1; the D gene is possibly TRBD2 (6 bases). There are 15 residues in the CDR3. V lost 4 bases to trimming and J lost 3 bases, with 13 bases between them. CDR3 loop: CASSSPLEGYNEQFF. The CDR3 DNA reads TGTGCCAGCAGTTCACCCCTGGAGGGCTACAATGAGCAGTTCTTC.

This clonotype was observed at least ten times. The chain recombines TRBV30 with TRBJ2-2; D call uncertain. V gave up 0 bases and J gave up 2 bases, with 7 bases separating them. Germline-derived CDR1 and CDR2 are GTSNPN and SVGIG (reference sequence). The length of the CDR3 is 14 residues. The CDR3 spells CAWSVQFNTGELFF. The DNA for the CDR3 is TGTGCCTGGAGTGTACAGTTTAACACCGGGGAGCTGTTTTTT.

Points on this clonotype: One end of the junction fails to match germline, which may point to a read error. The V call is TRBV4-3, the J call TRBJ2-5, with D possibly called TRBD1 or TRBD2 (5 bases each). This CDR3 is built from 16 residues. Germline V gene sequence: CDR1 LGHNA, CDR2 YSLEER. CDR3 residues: CTSSQSSGATWETQYF. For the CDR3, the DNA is TGCACCAGCAGCCAGTCGTCCGGGGCGACCTGGGAGACCCAGTACTTC.

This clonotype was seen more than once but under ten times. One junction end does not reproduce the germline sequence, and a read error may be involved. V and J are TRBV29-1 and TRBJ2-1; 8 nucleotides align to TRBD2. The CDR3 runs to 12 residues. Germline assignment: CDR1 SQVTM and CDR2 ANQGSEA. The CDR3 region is CSVEETGTRRLF. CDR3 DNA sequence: TGCAGCGTTGAAGAGACCGGGACTAGAAGATTGTTC.

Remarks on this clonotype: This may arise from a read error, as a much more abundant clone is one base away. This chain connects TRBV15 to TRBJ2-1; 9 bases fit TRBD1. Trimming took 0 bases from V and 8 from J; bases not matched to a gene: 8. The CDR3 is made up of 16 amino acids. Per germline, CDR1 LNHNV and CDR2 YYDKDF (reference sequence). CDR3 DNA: TGTGCCACCAGCAGAGACCGGGACAGGGTTGCCCATGAGCAGTTCTTC. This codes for CATSRDRDRVAHEQFF.

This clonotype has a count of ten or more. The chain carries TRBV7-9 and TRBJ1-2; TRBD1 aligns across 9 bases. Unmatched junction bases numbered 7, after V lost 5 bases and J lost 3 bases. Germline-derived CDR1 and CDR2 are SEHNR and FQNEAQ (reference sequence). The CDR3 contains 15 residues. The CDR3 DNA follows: TGTGCCAGCAGCGACCGGGACAGGGTATACTATGGCTACACCTTC. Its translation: CASSDRDRVYYGYTF.

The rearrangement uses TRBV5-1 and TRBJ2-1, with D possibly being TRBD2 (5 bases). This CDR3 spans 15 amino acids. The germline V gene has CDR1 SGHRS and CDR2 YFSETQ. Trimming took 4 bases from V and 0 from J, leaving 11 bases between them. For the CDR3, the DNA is TGCGCCAGCAGCGCGGGTGGACTCTCCTACAATGAGCAGTTCTTC. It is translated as CASSAGGLSYNEQFF. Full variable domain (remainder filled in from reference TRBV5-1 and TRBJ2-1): KAGVTQTPRYLIKTRGQQVTLSCSPISGHRSVSWYQQTPGQGLQFLFEYFSETQRNKGNFPGRFSGRQFSNSRSEMNVSTLELGDSALYLCASSAGGLSYNEQFFGPGTRLTVL.

DNA of the CDR3: TGTGCCAGCAGTGACGGACTAGCGGGGGGTGCCTACGAGCAGTACTTC. This gives the protein CASSDGLAGGAYEQYF. The rearrangement links TRBV2 to TRBJ2-7, with 14 bases identical to TRBD2. V lost 3 bases, J lost 2 bases, and 3 bases stayed unmatched. Germline V CDR1 and CDR2: SNHLY, FYNNEI. CDR3 length: 16 residues. The whole variable domain, remainder taken from reference TRBV2 and TRBJ2-7, is EPEVTQTPSHQVTQMGQEVILRCVPISNHLYFYWYRQILGQKVEFLVSFYNNEISEKSEIFDDQFSVERPDGSNFTLKIRSTKLEDSAMYFCASSDGLAGGAYEQYFGPGTRLTVT.